A single sample is the source of the 21 T cell receptor beta chains below, sequenced in a study of blood T cell repertoires in COVID-19. Data came from immunoSEQ multiplex PCR; TCRdb stores just in-frame clones and leaves some out. This sample has roughly 280,000 clones, with 85% to 95% found just once. Sequenced input: PBMCs or T cells enriched from blood (not recorded which). The source is a man between 35 and 55 years old who had been exposed to COVID-19.

The chain recombines TRBV28 with TRBJ2-5, with 7 bases fitting TRBD2. V trimming: 5 bases; J trimming: 4 bases; junction bases outside the gene matches: 4. Germline V gene sequence: CDR1 MDHEN, CDR2 SYDVKM. The CDR3 sequence is 13 residues long. The CDR3: CASSKGGRETQYF. CDR3 bases: TGTGCCAGCAGTAAGGGAGGGAGAGAGACCCAGTACTTC.

This clone is a singleton in its sample. The CDR3 nucleotides are TGTGCCAGCAGCGAACAAAGGGGGCGACTCCCTAGCAATCAGCCCCAGCATTTT. Its protein product is CASSEQRGRLPSNQPQHF. The V call is TRBV7-6, the J call TRBJ1-5; 7 bases align to TRBD1. The germline V gene has CDR1 SGHVS and CDR2 FNYEAQ. This CDR3 has 18 amino acids. The junction had 13 bases not matched to a gene; V was cut back by 5 bases and J by 0 bases.

The chain is built from TRBV15 and TRBJ2-1; TRBD2 agrees at 9 bases. Germline V CDR1 and CDR2: LNHNV, YYDKDF (reference sequence). This CDR3 is built from 17 residues. J was trimmed by 4 bases and V by 5 bases; bases with no gene match: 12. The CDR3 DNA follows: TGTGCCACCAGCGCCAGCCCGTGGACTAGCGCATACAATGAGCAGTTCTTC. This encodes CATSASPWTSAYNEQFF. The full variable domain, completed using reference TRBV15 and TRBJ2-1, is DAMVIQNPRYQVTQFGKPVTLSCSQTLNHNVMYWYQQKSSQAPKLLFHYYDKDFNNEADTPDNFQSRRPNTSFCFLDIRSPGLGDTAMYLCATSASPWTSAYNEQFFGPGTRLTVL.

V is TRBV11-2 and J is TRBJ2-7, with D maybe TRBD1 (6 bases). The V gene's germline CDR1 is SGHAT and CDR2 FQNNGV. The CDR3 totals 17 residues. Trimming took off 5 bases at V and 1 base at J, with 21 bases between the two ends. The CDR3 bases are TGTGCCAGCAGCCCACTCCGGACAGCAACTCGATCCTACGAGCAGTACTTC. As protein: CASSPLRTATRSYEQYF.

The chain couples TRBV28 to TRBJ2-4; TRBD2 agrees at 13 bases. In germline, CDR1 is MDHEN, CDR2 SYDVKM. CDR3 length: 19 amino acids. Trimming cost V 7 bases and J 0 bases; bases outside gene matches: 12. CDR3 coding DNA: TGTGCCAGCAACCTTAGGGGACTAGCGGGACCCATAGCCAAAAACATTCAGTACTTC. Its protein product is CASNLRGLAGPIAKNIQYF.

The V gene is TRBV15, the J gene TRBJ2-7, with TRBD2 matching 8 bases. CDR1 is LNHNV and CDR2 is YYDKDF in the germline V gene (reference sequence). This CDR3 has 16 amino acids. After removal of 3 bases from V and 2 bases from J, the junction contained 9 bases not matched to a gene. The CDR3 DNA sequence: TGTGCCACCAGCAGTATAAAGGGACTAGGAGCCTACGAGCAGTACTTC. Its translation is CATSSIKGLGAYEQYF.

This clone was counted once. The genes are TRBV7-2 and TRBJ1-2; no firm D call. Germline values: CDR1 SGHTA, CDR2 FQGNSA. Trimming took off 5 bases at V and 11 bases at J, with 12 bases between the two ends. The CDR3 has 11 amino acids. CDR3 residues: CASSPGNFYTF. The CDR3 DNA reads as TGTGCCAGCAGCCCCGGGAATTTTTACACCTTC.

This clone was counted once. CDR3 amino acids: CASSQDFTSGSRTYNEQFF. CDR3 in DNA: TGTGCCAGCAGCCAAGATTTCACTAGCGGGAGTCGCACCTACAATGAGCAGTTCTTC. This chain uses TRBV4-2 with TRBJ2-1; 11 bases map to TRBD2. V was clipped by 0 bases and J by 2 bases; unmatched bases: 9. The CDR3 runs to 19 residues. Germline V CDR1 and CDR2: LGHNA, YNFKEQ.

On this clone itself: This sample includes further DNA sequences coding for the same CDR3. The chain carries TRBV19 and TRBJ1-1; D gene ambiguous. The CDR3 spans 14 residues. The V gene lost 0 bases and the J gene lost 4 bases, with 9 bases spanning the gap. Germline V CDR1 and CDR2: LNHDA, SQIVND (reference sequence). As DNA, the CDR3 is TGTGCCAGTAGTATAGATGGTGGACTCACTGAAGCTTTCTTT. Translating gives CASSIDGGLTEAFF. The full variable domain, in which reference TRBV19 and TRBJ1-1 provide the parts outside the CDR3, is DGGITQSPKYLFRKEGQNVTLSCEQNLNHDAMYWYRQDPGQGLRLIYYSQIVNDFQKGDIAEGYSVSREKKESFPLTVTSAQKNPTAFYLCASSIDGGLTEAFFGQGTRLTVV.

The chain has TRBV6-5 and TRBJ1-5; 8 bases are shared with TRBD1. Germline V lookup: CDR1 MNHEY, CDR2 SVGAGI. This CDR3 has 14 residues. J lost 6 bases, V lost 8 bases, and 9 bases had no gene match. This chain's CDR3 is CASGLTGDGQPQHF. The DNA of the CDR3 is TGTGCCAGCGGATTGACAGGGGACGGTCAGCCCCAGCATTTT.

This chain uses TRBV28 with TRBJ2-2; 7 bases fit TRBD1. The J segment lost 5 bases and the V segment lost 4 bases, leaving 13 bases of the junction unmatched. Germline V gives CDR1 MDHEN, CDR2 SYDVKM. This CDR3 region has 17 residues. The CDR3 DNA reads TGTGCCAGCAGTTCCACAGGGGCCCTGTTCTTTACCGGGGAGCTGTTTTTT. This sequence encodes CASSSTGALFFTGELFF.

In this sample, this clone turned up once. The chain uses TRBV28 and TRBJ2-7, with a possible D match to TRBD2 (7 bases). This CDR3 spans 16 amino acids. Per the germline V gene, CDR1 is MDHEN and CDR2 is SYDVKM. Trimming left V 5 bases short and J 2 bases short, with 19 bases between. The CDR3 bases are TGTGCCAGCAGTCCCAAGGGGGGGCGCGGGACCTACGAGCAGTACTTC. This sequence encodes CASSPKGGRGTYEQYF. Full variable domain (outside the CDR3, taken from reference TRBV28 and TRBJ2-7): DVKVTQSSRYLVKRTGEKVFLECVQDMDHENMFWYRQDPGLGLRLIYFSYDVKMKEKGDIPEGYSVSREKKERFSLILESASTNQTSMYLCASSPKGGRGTYEQYFGPGTRLTVT.

V is TRBV12-3 or TRBV12-4 and J is TRBJ1-2, with no clear D. The CDR3 runs 11 residues. The V end lost 4 bases, the J end lost 6 bases, and 6 bases lay between the germline ends. The CDR3 loop is CASSSEDGYTF. The CDR3 nucleotides read TGTGCCAGCAGTTCCGAGGATGGCTACACCTTC.

J is TRBJ1-2 and V is TRBV5-1; D gene unclear. V gave up 5 bases and J gave up 8 bases, with 10 bases separating them. The CDR3 is 11 amino acids. Germline values: CDR1 SGHRS, CDR2 YFSETQ. CDR3 residues: CASSGRGGYTF. In nucleotides, the CDR3 is TGCGCCAGCAGTGGTCGCGGAGGCTACACCTTC.

This sequence joins TRBV30 and TRBJ1-5; D remains unclear. V lost 0 bases, J lost 6 bases, and 12 bases lay in between. The CDR3 has 14 amino acids. CDR1 and CDR2 from the germline V gene are GTSNPN and SVGIG (reference sequence). DNA for the CDR3: TGTGCCTGGAGTGTAGACCGGGGAGCTCAGCCCCAGCATTTT. Protein product: CAWSVDRGAQPQHF.

The chain couples TRBV7-9 to TRBJ2-3; no clear D gene. This CDR3 has 13 amino acids. Germline values: CDR1 SEHNR, CDR2 FQNEAQ (reference sequence). Trimming left V 5 bases short and J 3 bases short, with 9 bases between. The CDR3, as DNA: TGTGCCAGCAGCCGTCCGACAACAGATACGCAGTATTTT. Amino acid sequence: CASSRPTTDTQYF.

This clone was counted a single time. The rearrangement joins TRBV5-1 to TRBJ2-5; 7 nucleotides align to TRBD1. V lost 4 bases, J lost 5 bases, and 11 bases stayed unmatched. This CDR3 spans 15 amino acids. CDR1 and CDR2 (germline): SGHRS, YFSETQ. CDR3 residues: CASSLSQGISETQYF. In nucleotides, the CDR3 is TGCGCCAGCAGCCTCTCACAGGGGATTAGCGAGACCCAGTACTTC.

The chain uses TRBV27 and TRBJ1-6; D is ambiguous. Germline CDR1 and CDR2: MNHEY and SMNVEV (reference sequence). The CDR3 extends over 21 amino acids. V was clipped by 6 bases and J by 0 bases, with 27 bases between them. CDR3 residues: CASRKRQTREPFLSYNSPLHF. DNA of the CDR3: TGTGCCAGCAGGAAACGCCAAACCCGGGAACCGTTCCTCTCCTATAATTCACCCCTCCACTTT.

The chain combines TRBV5-6 with TRBJ2-7; TRBD1 is a possible D gene (6 bases). The germline gives CDR1 SGHDT, CDR2 YYEEEE. Between the trimmed V and J ends, which lost 3 bases and 4 bases, there was a span of 14 bases. The CDR3 length is 14 residues. The CDR3 reads CASSWRTAVYEQYF. The CDR3 bases are TGTGCCAGCAGCTGGCGGACAGCCGTTTACGAGCAGTACTTC.

J is TRBJ1-3 and V is TRBV5-4; tentatively, D is TRBD1 (5 bases). This CDR3 has 14 amino acids. Germline CDR1 and CDR2: SGHNT and YYREEE (reference sequence). V shed 0 bases and J shed 13 bases, with 17 bases lying between them. Here the CDR3 DNA reads TGTGCCAGCAGCTTGGGTCCGAACGGGGACTTTATATATTTT. It specifies CASSLGPNGDFIYF.

V usage is TRBV19 and J usage is TRBJ2-5; 9 bases align to TRBD1. The CDR3 contains 13 residues. The germline gives CDR1 LNHDA, CDR2 SQIVND (reference sequence). Germline trimming cut 9 bases from V and 2 bases from J; bases unmatched to any gene: 4. The CDR3 here is CARGTGKQETQYF. In DNA, the CDR3 is TGTGCCAGAGGGACAGGGAAACAAGAGACCCAGTACTTC.